A selection of T cell receptor beta chains follows, all from one sample in a study of PD-1 blockade in classical Hodgkin lymphoma. Repertoires were generated with immunoSEQ multiplex PCR, while TCRdb's copy carries only in-frame clones and drops some. The sample records about 17,000 clones, 65% being singletons. The source was peripheral blood mononuclear cells (PBMCs), collected before the second cycle of nivolumab. These TCRs come from a human donor with classical Hodgkin lymphoma. Each CDR3 is given without its conserved first and last residue. Each record gives: V gene, J gene, CDR3 protein.

>TRBV27|TRBJ2-3
ASSPLRGSGEGDTQY
>TRBV5-1|TRBJ2-7
ASNHDGWSHEQY
>TRBV7-9|TRBJ1-3
ASSPQGGTGNTIY
>TRBV27|TRBJ2-1
ASSFQGLARYNEQF
>TRBV4-1|TRBJ1-1
ASSQATTGTEAF
>TRBV27|TRBJ2-3
ASSAVLALTDTQY
>TRBV11-1|TRBJ2-7
ASSLALTGAYEQY
>TRBV4-1|TRBJ1-3
ASSQVLSGGSGNTIY
>TRBV4-1|TRBJ1-2
ASSQDQGVNYGYT
>TRBV5-1|TRBJ1-1
ASSLTGLMNTEAF
>TRBV7-8|TRBJ2-5
ASSQDYYSQETQY
>TRBV19|TRBJ2-1
ASTPSGSSYNEQF
>TRBV29-1|TRBJ2-2
SVESYATGDTGELF
>TRBV9|TRBJ2-1
ASSVGTRYNEQF